The T cell receptor (beta chain) under discussion was sequenced for a study of regulatory T cells in long-lasting Graves disease. Time point given: persistent/refractory GD, antithyroid drugs over 5 years with positive TRAb. Construction of the TCR library relied on RNA isolated from PBMCs. According to the study, TCR beta libraries were built with iRepertoire HTBI primers and CDR3-region Arm-PCR. TCRdb re-called the multiplex PCR reads through MiXCR, storing one row per CDR3 protein. The sample has about 420,000 distinct CDR3 sequences, 23% seen once. CDR3 length: 14 residues. The germline V and J ends were trimmed by 1 base and 6 bases, with 12 bases remaining between them. The V gene's germline CDR1 is SGHTA and CDR2 FQGTGA. This clonotype was seen a handful of times.

This chain links TRBV7-3 with TRBJ1-1; tentatively, D is TRBD1 (5 bases). This TCR came from a female donor with Graves disease. The sequenced sample was peripheral blood mononuclear cells (PBMCs), obtained when the disease was refractory, from a patient treated with antithyroid drugs. This chain's CDR3 is CASSLNPGTSEAFF. For the CDR3, the DNA is TGTGCCAGCAGCTTAAATCCAGGGACCTCTGAAGCTTTCTTT.